Each of the 25 T cell receptor beta chains below was sequenced from the same sample in a study of cytomegalovirus exposure and HLA in healthy donors. The study ran its PCR with 60 Vbeta and 13 Jbeta primers. The protocol was immunoSEQ multiplex PCR, while the TCRdb copy is restricted to in-frame clones and leaves out a portion. The sample has 120,000 to 150,000 clones, approximately 83% seen once. The sequenced material came from PBMCs. These receptors were obtained from a man aged 40-49 years in good health and CMV-seropositive.

The chain has TRBV6-1 and TRBJ2-7; TRBD1 matches at 10 bases. This CDR3 is built from 13 residues. The germline gives CDR1 MNHNS, CDR2 SASEGT. CDR3 loop: CVIGTGDLYEQYF. CDR3 sequence (DNA): TGTGTCATTGGGACAGGGGACCTATACGAGCAGTACTTC.

This chain uses TRBV6-6 with TRBJ1-6, with 8 bases identical to TRBD1. Germline assignment: CDR1 MNHNY and CDR2 SVGAGI (reference sequence). The V segment lost 7 bases and the J segment 7 bases; nucleotides outside the gene matches: 9. This CDR3 region has 15 residues. CDR3 amino acids: CASNPQGAKNSPLHF. CDR3 in DNA: TGTGCCAGCAACCCCCAGGGGGCGAAGAATTCACCCCTCCACTTT.

Regarding this clone: This same CDR3 is encoded by further DNA sequences in the sample. The V and J genes are TRBV27 and TRBJ1-5; no clear D gene. V lost 2 bases and J lost 4, with 6 bases in between. Germline V gene data show CDR1 as MNHEY and CDR2 as SMNVEV (reference sequence). The CDR3 spans 13 residues. The CDR3 bases are TGTGCCAGCAGTTTAGCGGGGAATCAGCCCCAGCATTTT. It is translated as CASSLAGNQPQHF.

The genes are TRBV15 and TRBJ2-1; tentatively, D is TRBD2 (6 bases). V dropped 0 bases and J dropped 2 bases, with 8 bases sitting between them. CDR1 is LNHNV and CDR2 is YYDKDF in the germline V gene (reference sequence). This CDR3 contains 15 residues. The CDR3 nucleotides read TGTGCCACCAGCAGAGAGGGCGGGGCCTACAATGAGCAGTTCTTC. Translation gives CATSREGGAYNEQFF. Complete variable domain (other parts from reference TRBV15 and TRBJ2-1): DAMVIQNPRYQVTQFGKPVTLSCSQTLNHNVMYWYQQKSSQAPKLLFHYYDKDFNNEADTPDNFQSRRPNTSFCFLDIRSPGLGDTAMYLCATSREGGAYNEQFFGPGTRLTVL.

This clone occurred once. The chain joins TRBV19 to TRBJ1-4; D perhaps matches TRBD1 (5 bases). V dropped 5 bases and J dropped 3 bases, with 10 bases sitting between them. The CDR3 runs to 14 residues. From germline, CDR1 is LNHDA and CDR2 SQIVND (reference sequence). The CDR3 DNA is TGTGCCAGTAGTTCCAGGGAGGCTAATGAAAAACTGTTTTTT. This translates into CASSSREANEKLFF.

The rearrangement links TRBV30 to TRBJ2-2; D possibly corresponds to TRBD1 (7 bases). The CDR3 is 17 residues long. The germline CDR1 and CDR2 sequences are GTSNPN and SVGIG (reference sequence). V lost 0 bases and J lost 5, with 19 bases in between. DNA of the CDR3: TGTGCCTGGAGTGTACTAGGAGGGGGCGTAGGGACCGGGGAGCTGTTTTTT. Protein product: CAWSVLGGGVGTGELFF.

This clone appeared a few times. The chain employs TRBV13 and TRBJ1-6, with a possible D match to TRBD1 (6 bases). V lost 5 bases and J 9 bases, leaving 14 bases between the germline ends. Germline lookup yields CDR1 PRHDT and CDR2 FYEKMQ (reference sequence). This CDR3 contains 14 residues. CDR3 sequence reads: CASSRRGAGSPLHF. For the CDR3, the DNA is TGTGCCAGCAGCCGACGGGGGGCGGGTTCACCCCTCCACTTT.

This chain connects TRBV7-8 to TRBJ2-1; 9 bases fit TRBD2. The junction had 4 bases not matched to a gene; V was cut back by 3 bases and J by 1 base. Germline values: CDR1 SGHVS, CDR2 FQNEAQ. The CDR3 sequence is 16 residues long. CDR3 loop: CASSFRLAESYNEQFF. DNA of the CDR3: TGTGCCAGCAGCTTCCGACTAGCGGAGTCCTACAATGAGCAGTTCTTC.

This chain connects TRBV12-5 to TRBJ2-3; D gene unclear. The V end was cut by 0 bases, the J end by 6 bases, with 10 bases between. Germline V gene sequence: CDR1 LGHNT, CDR2 FRNRAP. CDR3 length equals 14 residues. The CDR3 DNA reads TGTGCTAGTGGTTTGGTACCGGGTCGGGATACGCAGTATTTT. It yields the protein CASGLVPGRDTQYF.

The chain carries TRBV9 and TRBJ1-2; TRBD1 agrees at 9 bases. The ends lost 4 bases at V and 4 bases at J; junction bases unmatched: 5. This CDR3 has 14 residues. Germline V gene sequence: CDR1 SGDLS, CDR2 YYNGEE. The CDR3 reads CASSPGDRAYGYTF. CDR3 DNA: TGTGCCAGCAGCCCCGGGGACAGGGCCTATGGCTACACCTTC.

The rearrangement links TRBV7-2 to TRBJ1-3; D is possibly TRBD1 (5 bases). Germline V gene sequence: CDR1 SGHTA, CDR2 FQGNSA. The V gene lost 7 bases and the J gene lost 2 bases, with 15 bases spanning the gap. CDR3 length equals 15 residues. This CDR3 is CASTLASGAGNTIYF. CDR3 bases: TGTGCCAGCACTTTAGCGTCGGGGGCTGGAAACACCATATATTTT.

This chain joins TRBV5-4 and TRBJ2-7, with D tentatively TRBD2 (5 bases). The CDR3 has 15 residues. V was cut by 0 bases and J by 5 bases, with 15 bases left in between. Germline V gene sequence: CDR1 SGHNT, CDR2 YYREEE (reference sequence). The CDR3 loop reads CASSLAGGTRDEQYF. The CDR3 DNA is TGTGCCAGCAGCTTGGCCGGAGGTACGCGGGACGAGCAGTACTTC.

The genes are TRBV30 and TRBJ1-1; no firm D call. Germline CDR1 is GTSNPN and CDR2 is SVGIG (reference sequence). This CDR3 comprises 13 residues. V was clipped by 5 bases and J by 6 bases, with 16 bases between them. The CDR3 spells CAWAVRQWPEAFF. Written as DNA, the CDR3 is TGTGCCTGGGCGGTAAGGCAATGGCCTGAAGCTTTCTTT.

This chain uses TRBV27 with TRBJ1-4; D gene unclear. Germline-derived CDR1 and CDR2 are MNHEY and SMNVEV (reference sequence). The ends were cut back, 5 bases at V and 3 bases at J, with 7 bases in the middle. The CDR3 totals 13 residues. CDR3 sequence: CASSSGSNEKLFF. Written as DNA, the CDR3 is TGTGCCAGCAGTAGCGGCTCTAATGAAAAACTGTTTTTT.

This sequence joins TRBV6-5 and TRBJ2-6; D ambiguous. V was cut by 0 bases and J by 2 bases, with 8 bases left in between. The CDR3 has 16 amino acids. Germline assignment: CDR1 MNHEY and CDR2 SVGAGI. DNA of the CDR3: TGTGCCAGCAGTTACTCCGGTCGAACTGGGGCCAACGTCCTGACTTTC. Amino acid sequence: CASSYSGRTGANVLTF.

This rearrangement joins TRBV11-3 to TRBJ2-7; D unresolved. Trimming left V 0 bases short and J 2 bases short, with 5 bases between. The CDR3 is 13 residues long. In germline, CDR1 is SGHNT, CDR2 YENEEA. CDR3 DNA sequence: TGTGCCAGCAGCTTAGAACAGACCTACGAGCAGTACTTC. It yields the protein CASSLEQTYEQYF.

The V call is TRBV15, the J call TRBJ2-1, with 8 bases matching TRBD2. J was trimmed by 0 bases and V by 0 bases; bases with no gene match: 4. Germline values: CDR1 LNHNV, CDR2 YYDKDF (reference sequence). The CDR3 is made up of 17 amino acids. The CDR3: CATSREVAGSSYNEQFF. CDR3 DNA sequence: TGTGCCACCAGCAGAGAAGTAGCGGGAAGCTCCTACAATGAGCAGTTCTTC. Full variable domain (outside the CDR3, taken from reference TRBV15 and TRBJ2-1): DAMVIQNPRYQVTQFGKPVTLSCSQTLNHNVMYWYQQKSSQAPKLLFHYYDKDFNNEADTPDNFQSRRPNTSFCFLDIRSPGLGDTAMYLCATSREVAGSSYNEQFFGPGTRLTVL.

The rearrangement joins TRBV5-4 to TRBJ1-2; D not resolved. This CDR3 comprises 13 residues. CDR1 is SGHNT and CDR2 is YYREEE in the germline V gene (reference sequence). Trimming left V 0 bases short and J 4 bases short, with 7 bases between. The CDR3 loop is CASSLDSSYGYTF. CDR3 nucleotide sequence: TGTGCCAGCAGCTTGGACTCAAGCTATGGCTACACCTTC.

This chain links TRBV6-1 with TRBJ1-4; 7 nucleotides match TRBD1. The CDR3 totals 15 residues. Unmatched junction bases numbered 6, after V lost 3 bases and J lost 5 bases. The germline CDR1 and CDR2 sequences are MNHNS and SASEGT. CDR3 region: CASSDARQGNEKLFF. CDR3 sequence (DNA): TGTGCCAGCAGTGATGCGAGACAGGGCAATGAAAAACTGTTTTTT.

The rearrangement joins TRBV2 to TRBJ2-7; 9 nucleotides line up with TRBD2. This CDR3 has 14 amino acids. From germline, CDR1 is SNHLY and CDR2 FYNNEI. V lost 5 bases, J lost 3 bases, and 5 bases stayed unmatched. Here the CDR3 DNA reads TGTGCCAGCAGTATATCGACTAGCGGCTACGAGCAGTACTTC. Amino acids: CASSISTSGYEQYF.

The chain links TRBV5-6 to TRBJ1-1; 9 bases are shared with TRBD1. Germline V gene lookup returns CDR1 SGHDT and CDR2 YYEEEE. With 4 bases clipped from V and 4 bases from J, the junction kept 5 bases outside the gene matches. This CDR3 region has 14 residues. The chain's CDR3 is CASSGTGFRTEAFF. The CDR3 DNA is TGTGCCAGCAGCGGGACAGGGTTCCGCACTGAAGCTTTCTTT.

The chain combines TRBV7-2 with TRBJ1-2; TRBD1 matches at 8 bases. The CDR3 is 16 residues long. CDR1 SGHTA and CDR2 FQGNSA come from the germline V gene. V dropped 2 bases and J dropped 9; count of bases not matched to a gene: 14. Here the CDR3 reads CASSLMASGQGRSYTF. The CDR3 coding sequence is TGTGCCAGCAGCTTAATGGCTTCCGGACAGGGACGGAGCTACACCTTC.

This clone was seen only a few times. This rearrangement joins TRBV13 to TRBJ1-3; D is unresolved. Germline V gene lookup returns CDR1 PRHDT and CDR2 FYEKMQ (reference sequence). The CDR3 runs 14 residues. Trimming took off 3 bases at V and 0 bases at J, with 6 bases between the two ends. This CDR3 is CASSLESSGNTIYF. The CDR3 DNA reads TGTGCCAGCAGCTTGGAGTCCTCTGGAAACACCATATATTTT.

J is TRBJ2-2 and V is TRBV6-4; D remains ambiguous. Germline V gene data show CDR1 as MRHNA and CDR2 as SNTAGT. Trimming stripped 2 bases from V and 0 bases from J, with 4 bases between. The CDR3 loop spans 14 amino acids. The CDR3 nucleotides are TGTGCCAGCAGTGACGCAGCGAACACCGGGGAGCTGTTTTTT. Its protein is CASSDAANTGELFF.

The chain recombines TRBV27 with TRBJ1-1, with TRBD1 as a possible D gene (6 bases). CDR3 length equals 15 residues. V gave up 0 bases and J gave up 1 base, with 9 bases separating them. The germline V gene has CDR1 MNHEY and CDR2 SMNVEV (reference sequence). The CDR3 coding sequence is TGTGCCAGCAGTTTATCTCGGGGGGCGAACACTGAAGCTTTCTTT. Its protein is CASSLSRGANTEAFF.